The rows below give T cell receptor beta chains drawn from one sample of a study of blood T cell repertoires in COVID-19. Clones were sequenced by immunoSEQ multiplex PCR, and TCRdb holds only the in-frame ones, with some missing. The sample has roughly 200,000 clones, roughly 92% seen once. The sample taken for sequencing was peripheral blood. Receptors originate from a man aged 25 to 45 with COVID-19, enrolled during active disease. Both conserved end residues are part of each CDR3. The listing skips clone size in some rows; elsewhere it reads once, few, many or a size class.

clone size	V gene	J gene	CDR3 protein
-	TRBV7-6	TRBJ1-5	CASSLGSGINQPQHF
-	TRBV30	TRBJ2-3	CAWSLGQGGSDTQYF
-	TRBV27	TRBJ1-6	CASSSDRVVSPLHF
once	TRBV5-6	TRBJ1-1	CASSSTQNTEAFF
-	TRBV11-2	TRBJ2-7	CASSLGGTETYEQYF
-	TRBV5-4	TRBJ2-3	CASKSGSDTQYF
-	TRBV14	TRBJ2-3	CASSQVGGGAPADTQYF
-	TRBV2	TRBJ1-6	CASRAGGNSPLHF
-	TRBV7-9	TRBJ2-2	CASSFPAGVNTGELFF
-	TRBV10-2	TRBJ1-1	CASRSGTGVGAFF
-	TRBV7-9	TRBJ1-5	CASSLGGQGGQPQHF
-	TRBV30	TRBJ1-6	CAWSGEFNSPLHF
-	TRBV30	TRBJ1-5	CAQSGGNNQPQHF
-	TRBV7-9	TRBJ2-2	CASSLVLGETGELFF
once	TRBV19	TRBJ1-3	CASSKAETSGNTIYF
-	TRBV7-9	TRBJ1-2	CASTATGANYGYTF
-	TRBV7-9	TRBJ2-5	CASSSLWGGRETQYF